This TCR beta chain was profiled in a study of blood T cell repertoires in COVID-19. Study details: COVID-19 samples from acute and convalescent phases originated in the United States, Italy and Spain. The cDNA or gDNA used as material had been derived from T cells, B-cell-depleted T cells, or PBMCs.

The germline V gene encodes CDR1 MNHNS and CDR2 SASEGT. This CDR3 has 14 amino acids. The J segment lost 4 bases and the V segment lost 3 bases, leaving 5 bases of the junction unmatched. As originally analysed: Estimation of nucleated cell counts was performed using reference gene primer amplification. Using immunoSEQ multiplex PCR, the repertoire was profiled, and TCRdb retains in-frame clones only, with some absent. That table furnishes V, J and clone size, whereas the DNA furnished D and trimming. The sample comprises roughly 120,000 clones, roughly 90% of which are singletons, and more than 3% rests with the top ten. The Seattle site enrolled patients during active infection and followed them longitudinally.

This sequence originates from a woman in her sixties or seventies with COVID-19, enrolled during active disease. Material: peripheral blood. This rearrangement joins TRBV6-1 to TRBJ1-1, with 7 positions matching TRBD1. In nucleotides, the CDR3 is TGTGCCAGCAGTGAGTACAGGGGAAGCACTGAAGCTTTCTTT. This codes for CASSEYRGSTEAFF.